This T cell receptor beta chain came from a study of T cell repertoires in cytomegalovirus infection. On the study more broadly: Signatures in public TCR beta sequences pointed to both CMV infection and matching HLA type.

Turning to this clonotype: What it recognizes is unknown.

The study's findings and limits: CMV carriers with the relevant HLA were identified by cumulative public TCR beta family frequency. In two of eight donors, the top clonotype was HLA-C-restricted CMV-specific.

TCRdb re-called the reads through MiXCR, storing one row per CDR3 protein. The sample holds about half a million distinct CDR3 sequences; more than 30% are singletons and the top ten take around a sixth. Trimming removed 6 bases at V and 0 bases at J, with 8 bases between. The CDR3 has 13 residues. The sequencing here drew on cultured PBMCs, taken from culture after CMV antigen stimulation. This TCR derives from a human donor in good health (CMV status not recorded). Some clones in this sample may be carry-over from other donors' samples. V gene TRBV12-3 or TRBV12-4 combines with J gene TRBJ1-1; D not resolved. The CDR3 sequence is CASRRQVNTEAFF. CDR3 DNA: TGTGCCAGCAGGCGACAAGTGAACACTGAAGCTTTCTTT.